One and the same sample provided the 9 T cell receptor beta chains below, sequenced in a study of radiotherapy plus CTLA-4 blockade in lung cancer. Generated by immunoSEQ multiplex PCR, the TCRdb table keeps only in-frame clones and is missing some. Among some 73,000 clones listed, under 75% were seen once. The material sequenced was peripheral blood, taken from a patient treated with radiotherapy plus ipilimumab. All receptors come from a human donor with non-small cell lung cancer whose response to radiotherapy plus ipilimumab could not be evaluated.

In this sample, this clone turned up once. V gene TRBV23-1 combines with J gene TRBJ1-6, with D possibly TRBD1 on 6 matching bases. TRBV23-1 is an ORF for which the function is uncertain. The CDR3 runs 19 residues. Trimming removed 1 base from V and 0 bases from J, with 16 bases in between. The CDR3 here is CASSQYRGDRSSYNSPLHF. In DNA form, the CDR3 reads TGCGCCAGCAGTCAATATAGGGGCGACAGGAGCTCCTATAATTCACCCCTCCACTTT.

This chain links TRBV11-1 with TRBJ2-3; TRBD2 matches 7 bases. CDR3 size: 17 residues. With 0 bases clipped from V and 9 bases from J, the junction kept 15 bases outside the gene matches. The V gene's germline CDR1 is SGHAT and CDR2 FQDESV (reference sequence). The CDR3 is CASSLALFWEGEATQYF. The CDR3 nucleotides read TGTGCCAGCAGCTTAGCGTTGTTTTGGGAGGGCGAGGCGACGCAGTATTTT. Complete variable domain (other parts from reference TRBV11-1 and TRBJ2-3): EAEVAQSPRYKITEKSQAVAFWCDPISGHATLYWYRQILGQGPELLVQFQDESVVDDSQLPKDRFSAERLKGVDSTLKIQPAELGDSAMYLCASSLALFWEGEATQYFGPGTRLTVL.

This clone has just a few counts. The rearrangement uses TRBV5-1 and TRBJ2-5, with D possibly matching TRBD2 (7 bases). CDR3 size: 17 residues. The germline V gene encodes CDR1 SGHRS and CDR2 YFSETQ. Trimming removed 4 bases at V and 2 bases at J, with 21 bases between. As DNA, the CDR3 is TGCGCCAGCAGCCCATCCGCGGGGGCAGGAACACAAGAGACCCAGTACTTC. Its translation is CASSPSAGAGTQETQYF.

This clone was counted a few times. Written as DNA, the CDR3 is TGTGCCAGCAGCTTCGGCAGGGGGCGGAACACAGATACGCAGTATTTT. It is translated as CASSFGRGRNTDTQYF. The V call is TRBV7-2, the J call TRBJ2-3, with 8 bases matching TRBD1. CDR3 length equals 16 residues. The trim removed 3 bases at V and 2 bases at J, leaving 7 bases unmatched. Germline V lookup: CDR1 SGHTA, CDR2 FQGNSA.

The V and J genes are TRBV6-1 and TRBJ1-2; 7 nucleotides align to TRBD1. CDR3 size: 14 residues. V lost 4 bases to trimming and J lost 8 bases; unmatched junction nucleotides: 10. The germline CDR1 and CDR2 sequences are MNHNS and SASEGT. CDR3 loop: CASSGAFDRAGYTF. DNA for the CDR3: TGTGCCAGCAGTGGCGCCTTCGACAGGGCGGGCTACACCTTC.

The chain recombines TRBV15 with TRBJ2-7; TRBD1 might be the D (5 bases). Germline CDR1 reads LNHNV; CDR2 reads YYDKDF (reference sequence). V was clipped by 3 bases and J by 1 base, with 10 bases between them. This CDR3 comprises 14 residues. CDR3 in amino acids: CATSSRQGSYEQYF. The CDR3 bases are TGTGCCACCAGCAGCCGCCAGGGATCCTACGAGCAGTACTTC.

This chain uses TRBV28 with TRBJ1-2, with 8 bases fitting TRBD1. Per germline, CDR1 MDHEN and CDR2 SYDVKM. The V and J ends lost 8 bases and 0 bases, in that order; junction bases with no gene match: 2. This CDR3 region has 13 residues. CDR3 DNA sequence: TGTGCCAGCGGGGACAGGACTAACTATGGCTACACCTTC. It specifies CASGDRTNYGYTF.

This chain joins TRBV11-3 and TRBJ2-4, with D possibly being TRBD2 (6 bases). The CDR3 loop spans 15 amino acids. The germline V gene encodes CDR1 SGHNT and CDR2 YENEEA. Trimming took 5 bases from V and 4 from J, leaving 15 bases between them. DNA for the CDR3: TGTGCCAGCAGCCAACTAAGCGGAGGGAAAAACATTCAGTACTTC. It is translated as CASSQLSGGKNIQYF.

The chain combines TRBV28 with TRBJ1-6, with TRBD1 matching 7 bases. The CDR3 length is 15 residues. The junction had 4 bases not matched to a gene; V was cut back by 1 base and J by 7 bases. CDR1 is MDHEN and CDR2 is SYDVKM in the germline V gene. CDR3 DNA: TGTGCCAGCAGTTTATTTGACAGGGACAATTCACCCCTCCACTTT. Translated: CASSLFDRDNSPLHF.